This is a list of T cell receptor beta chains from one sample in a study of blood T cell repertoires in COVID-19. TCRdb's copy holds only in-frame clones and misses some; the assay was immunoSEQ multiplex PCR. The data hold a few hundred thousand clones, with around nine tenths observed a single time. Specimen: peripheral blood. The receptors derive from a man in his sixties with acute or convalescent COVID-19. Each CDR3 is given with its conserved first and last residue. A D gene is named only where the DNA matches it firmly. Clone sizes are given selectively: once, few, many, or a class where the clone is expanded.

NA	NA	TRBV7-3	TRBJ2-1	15	CASSLIGGDYNEQFF	TGTGCCAGCAGCTTAATCGGAGGGGACTACAATGAGCAGTTCTTC
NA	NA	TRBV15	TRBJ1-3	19	CATSRDLVGGISSGNTIYF	TGTGCCACCAGCAGAGATCTAGTCGGGGGTATTTCCTCTGGAAACACCATATATTTT
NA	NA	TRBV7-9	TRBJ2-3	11	CASEGVDTQYF	TGTGCCAGCGAGGGAGTAGATACGCAGTATTTT
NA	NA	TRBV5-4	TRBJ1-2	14	CASSRLGALGGYTF	TGTGCCAGCAGCCGATTGGGCGCGCTCGGTGGCTACACCTTC
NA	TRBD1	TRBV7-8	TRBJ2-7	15	CASSKEARGTYEQYF	TGTGCCAGCAGTAAGGAGGCCAGGGGGACCTACGAGCAGTACTTC
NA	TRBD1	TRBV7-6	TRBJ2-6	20	CASSLAWQGEFTSGANVLTF	TGTGCCAGCAGCTTAGCATGGCAGGGGGAATTCACCTCTGGGGCCAACGTCCTGACTTTC
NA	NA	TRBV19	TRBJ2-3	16	CASIMNTGGRADTQYF	TGTGCCAGTATCATGAATACCGGGGGGCGCGCAGATACGCAGTATTTT
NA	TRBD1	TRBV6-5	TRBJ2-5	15	CASSYWDRGRETQYF	TGTGCCAGCAGTTACTGGGACAGGGGAAGAGAGACCCAGTACTTC
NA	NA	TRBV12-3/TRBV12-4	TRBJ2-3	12	CASSLMAATQYF	TGTGCCAGCAGTTTAATGGCCGCTACGCAGTATTTT
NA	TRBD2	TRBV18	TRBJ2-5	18	CASSLSTAAGGPRETQYF	TGTGCCAGCTCACTATCCACCGCAGCGGGGGGGCCGAGGGAGACCCAGTACTTC
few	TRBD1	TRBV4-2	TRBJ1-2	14	CASSQDGQGYGYTF	TGTGCCAGCAGCCAAGATGGACAGGGCTATGGCTACACCTTC
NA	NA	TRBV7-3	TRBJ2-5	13	CASSLNQGKTQYF	TGTGCCAGCAGCTTAAACCAGGGAAAGACCCAGTACTTC
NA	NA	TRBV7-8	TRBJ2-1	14	CASSPTGPYNEQFF	TGTGCCAGCAGCCCTACAGGGCCCTACAATGAGCAGTTCTTC
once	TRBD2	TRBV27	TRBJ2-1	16	CASSPQGLAGGHEQFF	TGTGCCAGCAGTCCACAAGGACTAGCGGGGGGTCATGAGCAGTTCTTC
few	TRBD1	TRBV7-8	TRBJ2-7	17	CASTALMIDRGGYEQYF	TGTGCCAGCACCGCCCTGATGATAGACAGGGGGGGCTACGAGCAGTACTTC
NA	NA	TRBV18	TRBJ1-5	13	CASSPRNNQPQHF	TGTGCCAGCTCACCCAGGAACAATCAGCCCCAGCATTTT
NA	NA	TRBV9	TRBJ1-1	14	CASSPHGAGTEAFF	TGTGCCAGCAGTCCCCATGGGGCGGGGACTGAAGCTTTCTTT
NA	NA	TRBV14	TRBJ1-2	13	CASSQVQGWGYTF	TGTGCCAGCAGCCAAGTACAGGGTTGGGGCTACACCTTC
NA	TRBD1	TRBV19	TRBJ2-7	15	CASSNMRTGTYEQYF	TGTGCCAGTAGCAACATGCGGACAGGGACCTACGAGCAGTACTTC
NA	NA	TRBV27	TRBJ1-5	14	CASSFRNSNQPQHF	TGTGCCAGCAGTTTTAGAAATAGCAATCAGCCCCAGCATTTT
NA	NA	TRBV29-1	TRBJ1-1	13	CSVEVGVNTEAFF	TGCAGCGTTGAAGTCGGGGTGAACACTGAAGCTTTCTTT
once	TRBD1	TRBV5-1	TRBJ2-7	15	CASSPMTGKTYEQYF	TGCGCCAGCAGCCCGATGACAGGGAAAACCTACGAGCAGTACTTC
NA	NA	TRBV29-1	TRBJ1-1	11	CSAEGGGEAFF	TGCAGCGCCGAAGGGGGTGGTGAAGCTTTCTTT
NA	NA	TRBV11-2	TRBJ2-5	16	CASSLDIGRVWETQYF	TGTGCCAGCAGCTTAGATATTGGCAGGGTGTGGGAGACCCAGTACTTC
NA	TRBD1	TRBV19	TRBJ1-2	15	CASSIMGTGGYGYTF	TGTGCCAGTAGTATAATGGGGACAGGGGGCTATGGCTACACCTTC
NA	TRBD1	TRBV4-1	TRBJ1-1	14	CASSLRTGGTEAFF	TGCGCCAGCAGCCTCCGTACAGGGGGCACTGAAGCTTTCTTT
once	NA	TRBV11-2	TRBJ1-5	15	CASSPTQGSNQPQHF	TGTGCCAGCAGCCCGACGCAGGGATCCAATCAGCCCCAGCATTTT
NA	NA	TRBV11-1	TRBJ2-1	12	CASSLDTVGQFF	TGTGCCAGCAGCTTAGATACGGTTGGGCAGTTCTTC
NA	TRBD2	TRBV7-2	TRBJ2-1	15	CASSKGLAGGGEQFF	TGTGCCAGCAGCAAGGGACTAGCGGGTGGAGGTGAGCAGTTCTTC
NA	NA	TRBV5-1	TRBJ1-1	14	CASSLAVGGTEAFF	TGCGCCAGCAGCTTGGCAGTAGGGGGTACTGAAGCTTTCTTT
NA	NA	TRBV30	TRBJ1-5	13	CAWTLDTNQPQHF	TGTGCCTGGACTTTGGACACAAATCAGCCCCAGCATTTT
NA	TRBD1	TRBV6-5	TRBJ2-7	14	CASKTPQGGNEQYF	TGTGCCAGCAAAACCCCCCAAGGGGGCAACGAGCAGTACTTC
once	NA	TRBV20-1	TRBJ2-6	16	CSASATGRTGANVLTF	TGCAGTGCTAGTGCTACAGGGCGGACTGGGGCCAACGTCCTGACTTTC
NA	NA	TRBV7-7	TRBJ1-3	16	CASSPRPTGRGDTIYF	TGTGCCAGCAGCCCGCGCCCCACAGGGCGAGGGGACACCATATATTTT
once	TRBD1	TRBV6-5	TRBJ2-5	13	CASKTGPMETQYF	TGTGCCAGCAAGACAGGGCCTATGGAGACCCAGTACTTC
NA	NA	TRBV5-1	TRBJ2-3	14	CASSFGGYTDTQYF	TGCGCCAGCAGCTTCGGGGGTTACACAGATACGCAGTATTTT
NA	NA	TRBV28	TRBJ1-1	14	CASSLRWRNTEAFF	TGTGCCAGCAGCCTTAGGTGGAGGAACACTGAAGCTTTCTTT
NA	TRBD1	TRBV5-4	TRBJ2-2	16	CASSGIQGANTGELFF	TGTGCCAGCAGCGGGATACAGGGGGCGAACACCGGGGAGCTGTTTTTT
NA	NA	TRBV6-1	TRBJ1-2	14	CASSEPGGNYGYTF	TGTGCCAGCAGTGAGCCAGGAGGGAACTATGGCTACACCTTC
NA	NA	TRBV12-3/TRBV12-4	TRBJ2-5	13	CASSLDWWETQYF	TGTGCCAGCAGTTTAGACTGGTGGGAGACCCAGTACTTC
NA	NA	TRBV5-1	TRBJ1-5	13	CASSLMGHQPQHF	TGCGCCAGCAGCTTAATGGGGCATCAGCCCCAGCATTTT
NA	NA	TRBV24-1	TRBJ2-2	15	CATSDGYREGRELFF	TGTGCCACCAGTGATGGGTACAGGGAAGGAAGGGAGCTGTTTTTT
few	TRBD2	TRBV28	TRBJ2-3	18	CASSFFWTSGGAVDTQYF	TGTGCCAGCAGTTTTTTCTGGACTAGCGGGGGGGCGGTAGATACGCAGTATTTT
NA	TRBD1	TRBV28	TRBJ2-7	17	CASSLSLARQGDYEQYF	TGTGCCAGCAGTTTATCCCTGGCGAGGCAGGGGGACTACGAGCAGTACTTC
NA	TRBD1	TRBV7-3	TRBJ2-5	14	CASSPTGQLETQYF	TGTGCCAGCAGCCCTACGGGACAGCTAGAGACCCAGTACTTC